This is a list of T cell receptor beta chains from one sample in a study of shared clonotypes between healthy human individuals. Clones were read by immunoSEQ multiplex PCR, and TCRdb kept only the in-frame ones, dropping some. The data contain over 1.5 million clones, around 98% of them singletons. Sequencing was done on a sample of naive CD4+ T cells sorted from blood. These receptors were obtained from a man aged 30-40 years in good health. Each CDR3 is given with its conserved first and last residue. The D gene is left open where the match is weak. Clone size appears in some rows only: once, few, many, or a class for an expanded clone.

clone size: -; V gene: TRBV9; D gene: -; J gene: TRBJ1-4; CDR3 length: 18; CDR3 DNA: TGTGCCAGCAGCCTCTCCGTCGGCTCAAGGGTTTCGGATGAAAAACTGTTTTTT; CDR3 protein: CASSLSVGSRVSDEKLFF
clone size: once; V gene: TRBV29-1; D gene: -; J gene: TRBJ1-4; CDR3 length: 14; CDR3 DNA: TGCAGCGCCGCAGAGGGGGGATGGAATGAAAAACTGTTTTTT; CDR3 protein: CSAAEGGWNEKLFF
clone size: -; V gene: TRBV7-2; D gene: -; J gene: TRBJ2-1; CDR3 length: 13; CDR3 DNA: TGTGCCAGCAGCTTAGCTGGCGGAAGTGAGCAGTTCTTC; CDR3 protein: CASSLAGGSEQFF
clone size: -; V gene: TRBV7-9; D gene: -; J gene: TRBJ2-3; CDR3 length: 15; CDR3 DNA: TGTGCCAGCAGCTTGGGAGATAGAGCTGCAGATACGCAGTATTTT; CDR3 protein: CASSLGDRAADTQYF
clone size: -; V gene: TRBV5-1; D gene: TRBD2; J gene: TRBJ2-7; CDR3 length: 16; CDR3 DNA: TGCGCCAGCAGCTTGCCCCCACTAGCGGGAGCAGGCGAGCAGTACTTC; CDR3 protein: CASSLPPLAGAGEQYF
clone size: -; V gene: TRBV11-2; D gene: -; J gene: TRBJ2-3; CDR3 length: 17; CDR3 DNA: TGTGCCAGCAGCCCTGTTGGACTTTTTACTAGCACAGATACGCAGTATTTT; CDR3 protein: CASSPVGLFTSTDTQYF
clone size: -; V gene: TRBV18; D gene: -; J gene: TRBJ1-5; CDR3 length: 15; CDR3 DNA: TGTGCCAGCTCCTCAATGGGGGGAAGGGATCAGCCCCAGCATTTT; CDR3 protein: CASSSMGGRDQPQHF
clone size: -; V gene: TRBV4-3; D gene: TRBD2; J gene: TRBJ2-3; CDR3 length: 16; CDR3 DNA: TGCGCCAGCAGCCATACTCCGGGACTAGCGCAAGATACGCAGTATTTT; CDR3 protein: CASSHTPGLAQDTQYF
clone size: -; V gene: TRBV9; D gene: -; J gene: TRBJ2-7; CDR3 length: 14; CDR3 DNA: TGTGCCAGCAGCGTTATACCAAGCTCCTACGAGCAGTACTTC; CDR3 protein: CASSVIPSSYEQYF
clone size: -; V gene: TRBV19; D gene: TRBD1; J gene: TRBJ2-7; CDR3 length: 17; CDR3 DNA: TGTGCCAGTAGTCCGCGCTCCGGGACAGGGAGCAACTACGAGCAGTACTTC; CDR3 protein: CASSPRSGTGSNYEQYF
clone size: -; V gene: TRBV7-2; D gene: -; J gene: TRBJ2-7; CDR3 length: 13; CDR3 DNA: TGTGCCAGCAGCAGCGACAGATCCTACGAGCAGTACTTC; CDR3 protein: CASSSDRSYEQYF
clone size: -; V gene: TRBV6-1; D gene: TRBD1; J gene: TRBJ2-1; CDR3 length: 14; CDR3 DNA: TGTGCCAGCAGTTCACAGGGGGCTCCGGGTGAGCAGTTCTTC; CDR3 protein: CASSSQGAPGEQFF
clone size: -; V gene: TRBV2; D gene: TRBD2; J gene: TRBJ2-7; CDR3 length: 15; CDR3 DNA: TGTGCCAGCGACCCCCGACTAGCGGGGAACTACGAGCAGTACTTC; CDR3 protein: CASDPRLAGNYEQYF
clone size: -; V gene: TRBV7-9; D gene: TRBD2; J gene: TRBJ2-5; CDR3 length: 16; CDR3 DNA: TGTGCCAGCAGCCCCCCGGGACTAGGCGAGGGCGGGACCCAGTACTTC; CDR3 protein: CASSPPGLGEGGTQYF
clone size: -; V gene: TRBV4-2; D gene: -; J gene: TRBJ2-1; CDR3 length: 17; CDR3 DNA: TGTGCCAGCAGCCAAGATTGGTTGGCAGGGCTAGACAATGAGCAGTTCTTC; CDR3 protein: CASSQDWLAGLDNEQFF
clone size: -; V gene: TRBV6-6; D gene: -; J gene: TRBJ2-6; CDR3 length: 15; CDR3 DNA: TGTGCCAGCACCACTACAGGGCTTGGGGCCAACGTCCTGACTTTC; CDR3 protein: CASTTTGLGANVLTF
clone size: once; V gene: TRBV9; D gene: -; J gene: TRBJ2-1; CDR3 length: 14; CDR3 DNA: TGTGCCAGCAGCGTAGTTCCTAGCCCCAATGAGCAGTTCTTC; CDR3 protein: CASSVVPSPNEQFF
clone size: once; V gene: TRBV5-1; D gene: TRBD1; J gene: TRBJ2-5; CDR3 length: 14; CDR3 DNA: TGCGCCAGCAGCTTAACGGGACAGGCGGAGACCCAGTACTTC; CDR3 protein: CASSLTGQAETQYF
clone size: -; V gene: TRBV18; D gene: -; J gene: TRBJ1-1; CDR3 length: 13; CDR3 DNA: TGTGCCAGCTCACCAATAGGGGGGACTGAAGCTTTCTTT; CDR3 protein: CASSPIGGTEAFF
clone size: -; V gene: TRBV9; D gene: TRBD2; J gene: TRBJ2-5; CDR3 length: 14; CDR3 DNA: TGTGCCAGCTCTCATAGCGGGAGGGCAGAGACCCAGTACTTC; CDR3 protein: CASSHSGRAETQYF
clone size: -; V gene: TRBV6-6; D gene: TRBD2; J gene: TRBJ2-2; CDR3 length: 15; CDR3 DNA: TGTGCCAGCAGAGCGGGGGGCGGGAGCACCGGGGAGCTGTTTTTT; CDR3 protein: CASRAGGGSTGELFF
clone size: -; V gene: TRBV10-3; D gene: -; J gene: TRBJ2-7; CDR3 length: 14; CDR3 DNA: TGTGCCATCAGTGAGGATAGGGCGTCCTACGAGCAGTACTTC; CDR3 protein: CAISEDRASYEQYF
clone size: -; V gene: TRBV4-2; D gene: -; J gene: TRBJ1-1; CDR3 length: 15; CDR3 DNA: TGTGCCAGCAGCCAAGAATTGGGGGGAGGGACTGAAGCTTTCTTT; CDR3 protein: CASSQELGGGTEAFF
clone size: -; V gene: TRBV10-1; D gene: -; J gene: TRBJ2-7; CDR3 length: 17; CDR3 DNA: TGCGCCGGGCAGCAGGGATTTAGTAGTCCAAATGATTACGAGCAGTACTTC; CDR3 protein: CAGQQGFSSPNDYEQYF
clone size: -; V gene: TRBV28; D gene: -; J gene: TRBJ2-7; CDR3 length: 19; CDR3 DNA: TGTGCCAGCAGTTTGTTTCCGGGCAGATACCCGGACCTTTCCTACGAGCAGTACTTC; CDR3 protein: CASSLFPGRYPDLSYEQYF
clone size: -; V gene: TRBV7-9; D gene: -; J gene: TRBJ2-1; CDR3 length: 17; CDR3 DNA: TGTGCCAGCAGCTTAGCTCCGACACCTGGGGGGTACAATGAGCAGTTCTTC; CDR3 protein: CASSLAPTPGGYNEQFF
clone size: -; V gene: TRBV18; D gene: TRBD2; J gene: TRBJ2-1; CDR3 length: 18; CDR3 DNA: TGTGCCAGCTCACCACTCAGACTAGCGGGAGGGAACCACAATGAGCAGTTCTTC; CDR3 protein: CASSPLRLAGGNHNEQFF
clone size: -; V gene: TRBV27; D gene: -; J gene: TRBJ1-5; CDR3 length: 14; CDR3 DNA: TGTGCCAGCAGTTCTTTCGACGGCACCAAGCCCCAGCATTTT; CDR3 protein: CASSSFDGTKPQHF
clone size: -; V gene: TRBV9; D gene: -; J gene: TRBJ2-2; CDR3 length: 15; CDR3 DNA: TGTGCCAGCAGCGTAGCCTCGTTCGGCTCCGGGGAGCTGTTTTTT; CDR3 protein: CASSVASFGSGELFF